These 9 T cell receptor beta chains were all obtained from the same sample, sequenced in a study of Graves' ophthalmopathy and Graves' hyperthyroidism. RNA transcripts yielded amplified TCR beta CDR3 regions. First-round RT-PCR relied on HTBI primers, and a second-round multiplex PCR came next. TCRdb analysed the multiplex PCR reads with MiXCR anew, one entry per CDR3 protein. In the table there are about 740,000 distinct CDR3 sequences, 40% of which are singletons. Material for sequencing was peripheral blood. The receptor set was obtained from an adult man with Graves' ophthalmopathy.

This clonotype came up a few times. The rearrangement uses TRBV19 and TRBJ2-2; D not certain. The CDR3 has 12 residues. Germline V gene lookup returns CDR1 LNHDA and CDR2 SQIVND (reference sequence). V lost 6 bases and J lost 6, with 8 bases in between. CDR3 coding DNA: TGTGCCAGTAGCCCAAATTCCGGGGAGCTGTTTTTT. It yields the protein CASSPNSGELFF.

This clonotype was detected only a few times. The chain recombines TRBV5-6 with TRBJ1-1; D might be TRBD1 (5 bases). Trimming removed 2 bases at V and 8 bases at J, with 7 bases between. Germline V gene data show CDR1 as SGHDT and CDR2 as YYEEEE. This CDR3 has 11 amino acids. Here the CDR3 reads CASSFQGEAFF. The DNA of the CDR3 is TGTGCCAGCAGCTTCCAGGGCGAAGCTTTCTTT.

This chain connects TRBV2 to TRBJ1-1; the D is unclear. The ends were cut back, 5 bases at V and 0 bases at J, with 10 bases in the middle. The CDR3 has 14 residues. Germline CDR1 is SNHLY and CDR2 is FYNNEI. The CDR3 spells CASSYSSLNTEAFF. As DNA, the CDR3 is TGTGCCAGCAGTTACTCGAGTTTGAACACTGAAGCTTTCTTT.

There are many counts of this clonotype. The chain carries TRBV7-9 and TRBJ1-5, with 8 positions matching TRBD1. V gave up 1 base and J gave up 6 bases; unmatched junction bases: 2. Germline V CDR1 and CDR2: SEHNR, FQNEAQ (reference sequence). There are 14 residues in the CDR3. The CDR3 here is CASSLGTGSQPQHF. The DNA of the CDR3 is TGTGCCAGCAGCTTAGGGACAGGGTCTCAGCCCCAGCATTTT.

The chain is built from TRBV2 and TRBJ2-5, with a possible D match to TRBD1 (6 bases). The germline gives CDR1 SNHLY, CDR2 FYNNEI. This CDR3 has 13 residues. V was pared by 5 bases and J by 6 bases, with 13 bases between. The CDR3 DNA reads as TGTGCCAGCAGTCCTCGGACAGCGAAGACCCAGTACTTC. Translated, it gives CASSPRTAKTQYF.

This clonotype is a singleton in its sample. The V call is TRBV11-2, the J call TRBJ2-7; D is possibly TRBD2 (5 bases). The V gene's germline CDR1 is SGHAT and CDR2 FQNNGV. The ends were cut back, 5 bases at V and 4 bases at J, with 15 bases in the middle. The CDR3 covers 14 residues. The CDR3 is CASSPDTSPYEQYF. The CDR3 DNA reads TGTGCCAGCAGCCCTGATACTAGTCCTTACGAGCAGTACTTC.

This clonotype was seen repeatedly, ten times or more. The V gene is TRBV2, the J gene TRBJ1-4; D is possibly TRBD1 (6 bases). This CDR3 contains 14 residues. Trimming stripped 6 bases from V and 5 bases from J, with 13 bases between. Germline CDR1 reads SNHLY; CDR2 reads FYNNEI. CDR3 in amino acids: CASREDSQNEKLFF. The CDR3 DNA is TGTGCCAGCAGGGAGGACAGCCAAAATGAAAAACTGTTTTTT.

V usage is TRBV11-1 and J usage is TRBJ1-3; D remains ambiguous. Germline-derived CDR1 and CDR2 are SGHAT and FQDESV (reference sequence). The CDR3 has 11 amino acids. Deletions cut 9 bases from V and 4 bases from J, with 7 bases between. The CDR3 reads CARTSGNTIYF. The CDR3, as DNA: TGTGCCAGAACCTCCGGAAACACCATATATTTT.

This clonotype was detected only a few times. This chain links TRBV5-6 with TRBJ2-7; a weak D match, TRBD2 (6 bases). The CDR3 spans 15 residues. Germline CDR1 is SGHDT and CDR2 is YYEEEE. Between the trimmed V and J ends, which lost 3 bases and 2 bases, there was a span of 15 bases. The chain's CDR3 is CASSSIPGLTYEQYF. CDR3 bases: TGTGCCAGCAGCTCTATACCGGGACTCACCTACGAGCAGTACTTC.